The present T cell receptor (beta chain) was sequenced within a study of T cell changes during pregnancy in multiple sclerosis (dated by TCRdb to the late 2010s). Regarding the study in general: The study examined how the T cell repertoire changed over the course of pregnancy in women with multiple sclerosis.

The library was obtained by the immunoSEQ multiplex PCR assay. This is the immuneACCESS table as TCRdb keeps it, with only in-frame sequences that have V and J called. A part of the clones is gone; compared with another copy, unresolved V genes explain less than half, and the rest is unexplained. The sample profile shows fewer than 70,000 clones; under 95% of them were found once. Approximately 3.5% of the sample goes to the ten largest clones. Germline trimming amounts to 4 bases on V and 4 bases on J, with 9 as the count of junction bases outside the gene matches. Taken from the germline V gene, the CDR1 and CDR2 loops are LGHNA and YNFKEQ. Inclusive of the bounding cysteine and phenylalanine, the CDR3 is 15 residues long. The CDR3 DNA has 45 bases and is translated from base 1. With respect to this clone: Its antigen has not been determined. No base-level quality is on record; no much larger clone is a single base apart.

The receptor chain draws on TRBV4-2 and TRBJ2-7, with 8 bases in between that match TRBD1. The sequencing here drew on CD8+ T cells from peripheral blood mononuclear cells, taken in the third trimester of pregnancy. The source of this sequence is a female donor with multiple sclerosis, enrolled in a pregnancy study. This receptor carries the CDR3 CASSPGTGDIYEQYF. The nucleotides read TGTGCCAGCAGCCCCGGGACAGGAGATATATACGAGCAGTACTTC.